Listed below are T cell receptor beta chains from one sample, sequenced in a study of shared clonotypes between healthy human individuals. Sequencing used immunoSEQ multiplex PCR; TCRdb keeps in-frame clones, though not all of them. The repertoire holds over a million clones, roughly 98.5% seen once, with approximately 0.38% in the top ten. The sample taken for sequencing was naive CD4+ T cells sorted from blood. The origin of the receptors is a man aged 25-45 years in good health. Each CDR3 is given with its conserved first and last residue. The order of the fields is clone size, V gene, D gene, J gene, CDR3 length, CDR3 DNA, CDR3 protein. D genes are given only for firm matches. Clone size is not always given. Where it is, it says once, few, many or a class for expanded clones.

size: .; V: TRBV7-2; D: .; J: TRBJ2-5; length: 15; DNA: TGTGCCAGCAGCCCTCAACCCGGACAGAGAGAGACCCAGTACTTC; CDR3: CASSPQPGQRETQYF
size: .; V: TRBV5-4; D: .; J: TRBJ2-1; length: 15; DNA: TGTGCCAGCAGCGGCCCCGGGACACAGTACAATGAGCAGTTCTTC; CDR3: CASSGPGTQYNEQFF
size: .; V: TRBV27; D: .; J: TRBJ2-3; length: 16; DNA: TGTGCCAGCAGTCCGGCAAGGGACCGAATTACAGATACGCAGTATTTT; CDR3: CASSPARDRITDTQYF
size: .; V: TRBV14; D: .; J: TRBJ2-4; length: 15; DNA: TGTGCCAGCAGCGACCTTCTGGCAGGGAAAAACATTCAGTACTTC; CDR3: CASSDLLAGKNIQYF
size: .; V: TRBV5-1; D: TRBD1; J: TRBJ1-1; length: 17; DNA: TGCGCCAGCAGCTTGCCGTTTCAGGGGGACATGAACACTGAAGCTTTCTTT; CDR3: CASSLPFQGDMNTEAFF
size: .; V: TRBV18; D: .; J: TRBJ2-7; length: 15; DNA: TGTGCCAGCTCACCAATTGGTGGGAGGCGCTACGAGCAGTACTTC; CDR3: CASSPIGGRRYEQYF
size: .; V: TRBV5-1; D: TRBD1; J: TRBJ2-7; length: 16; DNA: TGCGCCAGCAGCTTTACCCCCGGGACAGGCTCCTACGAGCAGTACTTC; CDR3: CASSFTPGTGSYEQYF
size: .; V: TRBV28; D: TRBD1; J: TRBJ1-1; length: 15; DNA: TGTGCCAGCAGTCCCAGGACAGGGGAAGGGACTGAAGCTTTCTTT; CDR3: CASSPRTGEGTEAFF
size: .; V: TRBV29-1; D: .; J: TRBJ2-2; length: 13; DNA: TGCAGCGTTGTCGACCCGTGGACCGGGGAGCTGTTTTTT; CDR3: CSVVDPWTGELFF
size: .; V: TRBV27; D: .; J: TRBJ1-1; length: 15; DNA: TGTGCCAGCAGTTTATACTTGGGTCGGGGCACTGAAGCTTTCTTT; CDR3: CASSLYLGRGTEAFF
size: .; V: TRBV28; D: .; J: TRBJ1-2; length: 16; DNA: TGTGCCAGCAGTACCCCCGTTTTCCGGGGGGGGTATGGCTACACCTTC; CDR3: CASSTPVFRGGYGYTF
size: .; V: TRBV25-1; D: .; J: TRBJ2-2; length: 14; DNA: TGTGCCAGCAGTGAACAGGGTAGCACCGGGGAGCTGTTTTTT; CDR3: CASSEQGSTGELFF
size: .; V: TRBV9; D: .; J: TRBJ1-5; length: 13; DNA: TGTGCCAGCAGCGTAACAGGTAATCAGCCCCAGCATTTT; CDR3: CASSVTGNQPQHF
size: .; V: TRBV6-5; D: TRBD1; J: TRBJ1-3; length: 13; DNA: TGTGCCAGCAGTGGACAGGGCGGAAACACCATATATTTT; CDR3: CASSGQGGNTIYF
size: .; V: TRBV19; D: TRBD1; J: TRBJ2-7; length: 13; DNA: TGTGCCAGTAGTGCCCGGGACAGCCACGAGCAGTACTTC; CDR3: CASSARDSHEQYF
size: .; V: TRBV11-2; D: .; J: TRBJ1-5; length: 13; DNA: TGTGCCAGCAGCGCTCAACCCAATCAGCCCCAGCATTTT; CDR3: CASSAQPNQPQHF
size: .; V: TRBV6-5; D: TRBD1; J: TRBJ1-3; length: 14; DNA: TGTGCCAGCAGTCGGACAGGGAATAAGGACACCATATATTTT; CDR3: CASSRTGNKDTIYF
size: .; V: TRBV10-1; D: TRBD2; J: TRBJ2-3; length: 14; DNA: TGCGCCAGCAACCCAGCGGGAGAATCAGATACGCAGTATTTT; CDR3: CASNPAGESDTQYF
size: .; V: TRBV5-1; D: TRBD2; J: TRBJ2-7; length: 15; DNA: TGCGCCAGCAGCTTGGACGGGAGGGCCGGGAACGAGCAGTACTTC; CDR3: CASSLDGRAGNEQYF
size: .; V: TRBV5-6; D: TRBD1; J: TRBJ1-2; length: 14; DNA: TGTGCCAGCAGCCCCGACAGGGGAGGCTATGGCTACACCTTC; CDR3: CASSPDRGGYGYTF
size: .; V: TRBV10-3; D: .; J: TRBJ1-4; length: 15; DNA: TGTGCCATCAGTGGGGGGACACCGGGAACTGAAAAACTGTTTTTT; CDR3: CAISGGTPGTEKLFF
size: .; V: TRBV18; D: .; J: TRBJ2-7; length: 14; DNA: TGTGCCAGCTCACCAAAGACAGTATCCTACGAGCAGTACTTC; CDR3: CASSPKTVSYEQYF
size: .; V: TRBV5-5; D: .; J: TRBJ2-3; length: 15; DNA: TGTGCCAGCAGCAAATCAGCGGATACGGGATATACGCAGTATTTT; CDR3: CASSKSADTGYTQYF
size: .; V: TRBV1; D: .; J: TRBJ2-3; length: 18; DNA: TGCACCAGCAGCCAAGATTCGTGCCTGCTGACAGGCACAGATACGCAGTATTTT; CDR3: CTSSQDSCLLTGTDTQYF
size: .; V: TRBV15; D: .; J: TRBJ2-1; length: 12; DNA: TGTGCCACCAGCATTGTAGGGGATGAGCAGTTCTTC; CDR3: CATSIVGDEQFF
size: .; V: TRBV6-1; D: TRBD1; J: TRBJ2-2; length: 14; DNA: TGTGCCAGCAGGGGACAGATTAACACCGGGGAGCTGTTTTTT; CDR3: CASRGQINTGELFF
size: .; V: TRBV5-1; D: .; J: TRBJ2-1; length: 17; DNA: TGCGCCAGCAGCTACCGGGACCCTCATGTAGCCTACAATGAGCAGTTCTTC; CDR3: CASSYRDPHVAYNEQFF
size: .; V: TRBV28; D: .; J: TRBJ2-4; length: 12; DNA: TGTGCCAGCAGGGAGGGGGGAGGCCAACGAGTTTTC; CDR3: CASREGGGQRVF
size: .; V: TRBV28; D: .; J: TRBJ2-7; length: 18; DNA: TGTGCCAGCAGTTTAGCTCCACCCACAGGGTTGGGACGGGCCGAGCAGTACTTC; CDR3: CASSLAPPTGLGRAEQYF
size: .; V: TRBV28; D: .; J: TRBJ2-7; length: 15; DNA: TGTGCCAGCAGCCTAGGAGGCGGACCAACCTACGAGCAGTACTTC; CDR3: CASSLGGGPTYEQYF
size: .; V: TRBV6-1; D: .; J: TRBJ1-2; length: 12; DNA: TGTGCCAGGCGAGACGTTTCCTATGGCTACACCTTC; CDR3: CARRDVSYGYTF
size: .; V: TRBV15; D: TRBD1; J: TRBJ2-2; length: 18; DNA: TGTGCCACCAGCAGAGTACGGGACAGGAGGCGGAGGACCGGGGAGCTGTTTTTT; CDR3: CATSRVRDRRRRTGELFF
size: .; V: TRBV29-1; D: .; J: TRBJ2-1; length: 12; DNA: TGCAGCGTTGGGGCGACTATCAATGAGCAGTTCTTC; CDR3: CSVGATINEQFF
size: .; V: TRBV15; D: TRBD2; J: TRBJ2-1; length: 16; DNA: TGTGCCACCAGCAGAGATCTTCTAGCGGCAGACGATGAGCAGTTCTTC; CDR3: CATSRDLLAADDEQFF
size: .; V: TRBV5-4; D: .; J: TRBJ2-3; length: 15; DNA: TGTGCCAGCAGCTTGGTAGGACGTGCCCCAGATACGCAGTATTTT; CDR3: CASSLVGRAPDTQYF
size: .; V: TRBV19; D: .; J: TRBJ1-5; length: 16; DNA: TGTGCCAGTAGTATTAGTCTTGTGGGTAGCAATCAGCCCCAGCATTTT; CDR3: CASSISLVGSNQPQHF
size: .; V: TRBV21-1; D: .; J: TRBJ1-1; length: 18; DNA: .; CDR3: CASSKAQWGQGADTEAFF
size: .; V: TRBV9; D: TRBD2; J: TRBJ2-3; length: 14; DNA: TGTGCCAGCGCCCGGGAGGCCCGCACAGATACGCAGTATTTT; CDR3: CASAREARTDTQYF
size: .; V: TRBV18; D: .; J: TRBJ2-1; length: 12; DNA: TGTGCCAGCTCACCCGCGGCCAATGAGCAGTTCTTC; CDR3: CASSPAANEQFF
size: .; V: TRBV25-1; D: .; J: TRBJ2-3; length: 11; DNA: TGTGCCAGCAGCATACTGGATACGCAGTATTTT; CDR3: CASSILDTQYF
size: .; V: TRBV2; D: .; J: TRBJ1-5; length: 15; DNA: TGTGCCAGCAGAGACGGGACGGGGTATAATCAGCCCCAGCATTTT; CDR3: CASRDGTGYNQPQHF
size: once; V: TRBV5-4; D: TRBD2; J: TRBJ2-7; length: 17; DNA: TGTGCCAGCGCCCCTAGCCTCGGCGGGAGGGCCTCCTACGAGCAGTACTTC; CDR3: CASAPSLGGRASYEQYF
size: .; V: TRBV10-3; D: TRBD1; J: TRBJ2-5; length: 17; DNA: TGTGCCATCAGTAAACACATGGGGACAGGGAATCAAGAGACCCAGTACTTC; CDR3: CAISKHMGTGNQETQYF
size: .; V: TRBV29-1; D: .; J: TRBJ2-5; length: 14; DNA: TGCAGCGTTGACGGGGAGATCTCCCAAGAGACCCAGTACTTC; CDR3: CSVDGEISQETQYF
size: .; V: TRBV27; D: .; J: TRBJ1-3; length: 20; DNA: TGTGCCAGCAGTTTAAGCAGCCCTGGAGTGAGGATCGGCTCTGGAAACACCATATATTTT; CDR3: CASSLSSPGVRIGSGNTIYF
size: .; V: TRBV5-4; D: .; J: TRBJ2-1; length: 16; DNA: TGTGCCAGCAGCTTTGACCCGCCGGGACTGAACAATGAGCAGTTCTTC; CDR3: CASSFDPPGLNNEQFF
size: .; V: TRBV6-5; D: .; J: TRBJ2-7; length: 15; DNA: TGTGCCAGCAGTTACTTTGGACAGCGGAGTGACGAGCAGTACTTC; CDR3: CASSYFGQRSDEQYF
size: .; V: TRBV2; D: .; J: TRBJ1-5; length: 15; DNA: TGTGCCAGCAGCGAACGGGGGTATAGCAATCAGCCCCAGCATTTT; CDR3: CASSERGYSNQPQHF
size: .; V: TRBV4-1; D: .; J: TRBJ1-5; length: 17; DNA: TGCGCCAGCAGCCGGGGGTCTGGGGCTGAGGGCAATCAGCCCCAGCATTTT; CDR3: CASSRGSGAEGNQPQHF
size: .; V: TRBV28; D: .; J: TRBJ2-2; length: 15; DNA: TGTGCCAGCAGTCCCGGGACGGCGAACACCGGGGAGCTGTTTTTT; CDR3: CASSPGTANTGELFF
size: .; V: TRBV5-6; D: .; J: TRBJ1-2; length: 14; DNA: TGTGCCAGCAGCCTGGGGGGGATTGACTATGGCTACACCTTC; CDR3: CASSLGGIDYGYTF